This T cell receptor beta chain comes out of a study of T cell responses to AZD1222 COVID-19 vaccine. The data were produced by immunoSEQ multiplex PCR, yet TCRdb's version contains in-frame clones alone and is incomplete. The repertoire holds about 87,000 clones, with roughly 89% as singletons. The study, taken as a whole, reports: White British donors predominated, females outnumbered males, and clonal diversity was possibly underestimated. In the spike-specific TCR repertoire, nearly half reportedly target unmutated variant regions. Spike was spanned by vaccine-associated CD4 TCRs, which were dominant at 160-218 and 743-854. After two AZD1222 doses, spike-specific TCR breadth and depth rose versus day 0.

The CDR3 sequence is 14 residues long. Germline values: CDR1 ENHRY, CDR2 SYGVKD. V lost 7 bases and J 1 base, leaving 8 bases between the germline ends. Points on this clone: Its antigen is undetermined.

The V and J genes are TRBV10-3 and TRBJ2-6; D unclear. The clonotype comes from an adult in good health. This material consisted of peripheral blood, taken on day 0 of AZD1222 vaccination. CDR3 sequence (DNA): TGTGCCATCAATGCAGGTTCTGGGGCCAACGTCCTGACTTTC. Translating it yields CAINAGSGANVLTF.